The 11 T cell receptor beta chains below all came from one sample that was sequenced in a study of shared clonotypes between healthy human individuals. Sequencing was performed with immunoSEQ multiplex PCR; in TCRdb, only in-frame clones are kept and a portion is missing. The sample records over a million clones, 95% to 97% being singletons. The sample consisted of naive CD4+ T cells sorted from blood. Subset noted: CD45RA+ positively selected. The receptor source for this set is a man aged 30-40 years in good health.

The gene calls are TRBV5-1 and TRBJ1-4; D perhaps matches TRBD1 (5 bases). The V and J ends lost 4 bases and 8 bases respectively, with 18 bases between them. Germline CDR1 and CDR2: SGHRS and YFSETQ. The CDR3 totals 15 residues. CDR3 nucleotide sequence: TGCGCCAGCAGCCTTGTGCAGGGAACGGGAGAAAAACTGTTTTTT. This encodes CASSLVQGTGEKLFF.

The rearrangement links TRBV6-4 to TRBJ2-3, with D possibly matching TRBD2 (6 bases). The CDR3 runs 14 residues. Germline CDR1 reads MRHNA; CDR2 reads SNTAGT. V lost 4 bases, J lost 2 bases, and 10 bases lay in between. The CDR3 protein is CASSAGANTDTQYF. The CDR3 DNA sequence: TGTGCCAGCAGTGCGGGAGCCAACACAGATACGCAGTATTTT.

The chain uses TRBV6-5 and TRBJ2-7, with D possibly being TRBD1 (6 bases). V lost 0 bases and J lost 3, with 9 bases in between. CDR3 length: 14 amino acids. CDR1 is MNHEY and CDR2 is SVGAGI in the germline V gene. For the CDR3, the DNA is TGTGCCAGCAGTTACTCGATACAGGGCTACGAGCAGTACTTC. This gives the protein CASSYSIQGYEQYF.

This clone was seen just once. The chain uses TRBV5-5 and TRBJ2-2; D gene unclear. Looked up from germline, CDR1 is SGHKS and CDR2 is YYEKEE (reference sequence). V was pared by 4 bases and J by 9 bases, with 13 bases between. The CDR3 runs 13 residues. This CDR3 reads CASSPSTNRELFF. CDR3 sequence (DNA): TGTGCCAGCAGCCCATCGACCAACCGGGAGCTGTTTTTT.

The gene calls are TRBV6-1 and TRBJ2-7, with D perhaps matching TRBD2 (5 bases). The CDR3 contains 13 residues. The V gene lost 9 bases and the J gene lost 3 bases, with 15 bases spanning the gap. Germline CDR1 is MNHNS and CDR2 is SASEGT. The CDR3, as DNA: TGTGCCAGTTCGGGAAGGCTTTTCTACGAGCAGTACTTC. It codes for CASSGRLFYEQYF.

The table lists this clone with a count of one. This chain links TRBV19 with TRBJ2-1; 13 bases align to TRBD2. The germline V gene encodes CDR1 LNHDA and CDR2 SQIVND (reference sequence). This CDR3 comprises 15 residues. Trimming took 6 bases from V and 3 from J; bases not matched to a gene: 2. CDR3 amino acids: CASRGLAGRYNEQFF. In nucleotides, the CDR3 is TGTGCCAGTAGGGGACTAGCGGGACGCTACAATGAGCAGTTCTTC.

The chain carries TRBV10-3 and TRBJ2-1; 8 nucleotides match TRBD2. Trimming cost V 0 bases and J 4 bases; bases outside gene matches: 2. The CDR3 is made up of 15 amino acids. CDR1 and CDR2 (germline): ENHRY, SYGVKD. The CDR3 DNA follows: TGTGCCATCAGTGAGTCTGGCGGGAGGTACAATGAGCAGTTCTTC. It translates to CAISESGGRYNEQFF.

This rearrangement joins TRBV27 to TRBJ2-4, with 8 bases matching TRBD2. Germline CDR1 MNHEY, CDR2 SMNVEV (reference sequence). Trimming at V came to 4 bases and at J to 6 bases, leaving 17 bases not matched to a gene. CDR3 length equals 18 residues. CDR3 amino acids: CASSSRFQRGGEPNIQYF. The CDR3 DNA reads as TGTGCCAGCAGTTCCCGATTTCAACGGGGGGGGGAACCAAACATTCAGTACTTC.

The chain has TRBV5-6 and TRBJ1-1; D gene uncertain. Germline values: CDR1 SGHDT, CDR2 YYEEEE. The length of the CDR3 is 13 residues. Trimming took off 5 bases at V and 11 bases at J, with 19 bases between the two ends. The CDR3, as DNA: TGTGCCAGCAGACTCATCGACGGGCCTCGGGCTTTCTTT. This sequence encodes CASRLIDGPRAFF.

The chain uses TRBV5-4 and TRBJ1-2, with D maybe TRBD1 (5 bases). From germline, CDR1 is SGHNT and CDR2 YYREEE (reference sequence). The CDR3 spans 14 residues. V lost 4 bases to trimming and J lost 4 bases, with 14 bases between them. The CDR3 bases are TGTGCCAGCAGCCCTCTCGACAGCCCCTATGGCTACACCTTC. Amino acids: CASSPLDSPYGYTF.

In this sample, this clone turned up once. The V gene is TRBV12-2, the J gene TRBJ2-7; no check of the table's D call, TRBD2, against the DNA was made. TRBV12-2 is assigned pseudogene status. This CDR3 has 11 residues. DNA of the CDR3: TGTGCAAGTCGCTTAACGGGAGTCCGTTACTTC. Its translation: CASRLTGVRYF.